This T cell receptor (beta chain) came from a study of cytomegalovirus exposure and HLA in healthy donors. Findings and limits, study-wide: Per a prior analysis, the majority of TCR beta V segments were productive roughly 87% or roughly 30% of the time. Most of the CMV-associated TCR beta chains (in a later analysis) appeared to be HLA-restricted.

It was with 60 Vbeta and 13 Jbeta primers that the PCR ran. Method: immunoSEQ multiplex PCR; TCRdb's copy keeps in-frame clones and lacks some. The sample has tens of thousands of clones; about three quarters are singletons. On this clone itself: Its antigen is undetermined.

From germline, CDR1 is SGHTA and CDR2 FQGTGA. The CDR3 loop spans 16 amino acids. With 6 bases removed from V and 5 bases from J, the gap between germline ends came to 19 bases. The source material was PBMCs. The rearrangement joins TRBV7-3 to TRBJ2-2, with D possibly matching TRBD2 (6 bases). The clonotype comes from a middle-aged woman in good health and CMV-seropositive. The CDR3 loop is CASSPLPGEPTGELFF. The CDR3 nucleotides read TGTGCCAGCAGTCCACTACCGGGAGAGCCTACCGGGGAGCTGTTTTTT.